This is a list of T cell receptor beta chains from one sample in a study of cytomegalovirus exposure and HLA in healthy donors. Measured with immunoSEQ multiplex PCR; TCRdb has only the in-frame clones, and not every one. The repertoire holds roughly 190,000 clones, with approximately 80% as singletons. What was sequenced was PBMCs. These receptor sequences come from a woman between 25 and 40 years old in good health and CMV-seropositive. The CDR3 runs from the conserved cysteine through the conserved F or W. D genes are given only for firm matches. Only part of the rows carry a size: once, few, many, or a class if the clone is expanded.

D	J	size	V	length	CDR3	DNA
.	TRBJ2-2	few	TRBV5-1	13	CASSRDITGELFF	TGCGCCAGCAGCCGGGACATCACCGGGGAGCTGTTTTTT
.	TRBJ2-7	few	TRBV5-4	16	CASSWAGTFLPYEQYF	TGTGCCAGCAGCTGGGCTGGGACATTCCTCCCCTACGAGCAGTACTTC
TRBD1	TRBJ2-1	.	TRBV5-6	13	CASSGTAYNEQFF	TGTGCCAGCAGCGGGACAGCCTACAATGAGCAGTTCTTC
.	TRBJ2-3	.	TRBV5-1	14	CASSLTGSTDTQYF	TGCGCCAGCAGCTTGACAGGGTCCACAGATACGCAGTATTTT
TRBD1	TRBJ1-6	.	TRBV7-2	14	CASSHGQGHSPLHF	TGTGCCAGCAGCCACGGACAGGGGCATTCACCCCTCCACTTT
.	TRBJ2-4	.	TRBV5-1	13	CASSLVSENIQYF	TGCGCCAGCAGCTTGGTTTCGGAAAACATTCAGTACTTC
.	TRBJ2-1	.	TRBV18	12	CASSPRGGEQFF	TGTGCCAGCTCACCAAGGGGGGGTGAGCAGTTCTTC
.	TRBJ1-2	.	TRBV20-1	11	CSARNPGGYTF	TGCAGTGCTAGAAATCCGGGAGGCTACACCTTC
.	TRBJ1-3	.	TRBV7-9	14	CASSLGQKGNTIYF	TGTGCCAGCAGCTTAGGTCAGAAAGGAAACACCATATATTTT
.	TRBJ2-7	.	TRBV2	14	CAGGAGGASYEQYF	TGTGCGGGAGGGGCAGGGGGCGCCTCCTACGAGCAGTACTTC
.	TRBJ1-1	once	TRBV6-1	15	CASSLRGGFGTEAFF	TGTGCCAGCAGTCTCCGGGGGGGCTTCGGCACTGAAGCTTTCTTT
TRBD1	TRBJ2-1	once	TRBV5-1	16	CASSLEGQGTYNEQFF	TGCGCCAGCAGCTTGGAAGGACAGGGGACCTACAATGAGCAGTTCTTC
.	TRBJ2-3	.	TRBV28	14	CASSRTEWRDTQYF	TGTGCCAGCAGCCGGACGGAGTGGAGGGATACGCAGTATTTT
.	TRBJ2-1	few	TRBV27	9	CAPCNEQFF	TGTGCCCCCTGCAATGAGCAGTTCTTC
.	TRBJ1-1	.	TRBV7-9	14	CASSLEGGNTEAFF	TGTGCCAGCAGCTTAGAAGGGGGGAACACTGAAGCTTTCTTT
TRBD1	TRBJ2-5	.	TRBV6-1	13	CASRSTGRETQYF	TGTGCCAGCAGATCGACAGGGCGGGAGACCCAGTACTTC
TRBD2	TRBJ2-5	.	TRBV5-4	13	CASKLAGQETQYF	TGTGCCAGCAAGCTAGCGGGACAAGAGACCCAGTACTTC
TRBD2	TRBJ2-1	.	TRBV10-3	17	CAIRPSGGKTPHNEQFF	TGTGCCATCCGACCTAGCGGGGGGAAAACCCCCCACAATGAGCAGTTCTTC
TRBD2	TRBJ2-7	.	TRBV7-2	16	CASSLGTSGSSYEQYF	TGTGCCAGCAGCTTAGGGACTAGCGGGAGCTCCTACGAGCAGTACTTC
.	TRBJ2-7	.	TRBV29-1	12	CSVEGEKVEQYF	TGCAGCGTTGAAGGGGAGAAGGTCGAGCAGTACTTC
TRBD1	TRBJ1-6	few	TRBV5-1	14	CASSGRTGDSPLHF	TGCGCCAGCAGTGGGAGGACAGGGGATTCACCCCTCCACTTT
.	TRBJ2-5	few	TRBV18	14	CASSPQASQETQYF	TGTGCCAGCTCACCACAGGCTAGCCAAGAGACCCAGTACTTC
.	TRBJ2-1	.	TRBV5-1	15	CASSPEGSSYNEQFF	TGCGCCAGCAGCCCCGAGGGAAGCTCCTACAATGAGCAGTTCTTC
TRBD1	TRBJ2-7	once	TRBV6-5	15	CASSTPQGASGEQYF	TGTGCCAGCAGTACCCCACAGGGGGCGTCGGGGGAGCAGTACTTC
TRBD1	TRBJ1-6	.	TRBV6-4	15	CASSLEGQGNSPLHF	TGTGCCAGCAGCCTTGAGGGACAGGGTAATTCACCCCTCCACTTT
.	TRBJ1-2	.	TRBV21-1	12	CASIENFYGYTF	TGTGCCAGCATCGAGAATTTCTATGGCTACACCTTC
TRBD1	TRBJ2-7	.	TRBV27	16	CASSLIGDRGSYEQYF	TGTGCCAGCAGTTTAATTGGGGACAGGGGCTCCTACGAGCAGTACTTC
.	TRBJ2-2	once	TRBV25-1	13	CASSEFSTGELFF	TGTGCCAGCAGTGAATTTAGCACCGGGGAGCTGTTTTTT
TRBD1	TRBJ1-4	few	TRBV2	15	CASSEAQGHNEKLFF	TGTGCCAGCAGTGAAGCACAGGGGCACAATGAAAAACTGTTTTTT
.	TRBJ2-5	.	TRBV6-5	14	CASSRSIVQETQYF	TGTGCCAGCAGTCGCAGTATTGTCCAAGAGACCCAGTACTTC
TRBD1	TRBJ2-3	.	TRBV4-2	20	CASSQPGTGGDFNSTDTQYF	TGTGCCAGCAGCCAACCTGGGACAGGGGGCGACTTTAATAGCACAGATACGCAGTATTTT
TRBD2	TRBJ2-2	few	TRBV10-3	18	CAISGTSGSLGFTGELFF	TGTGCCATCAGTGGGACTAGCGGGTCCCTTGGGTTCACCGGGGAGCTGTTTTTT
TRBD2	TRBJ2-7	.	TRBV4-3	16	CASSQGLAGEGYEQYF	TGCGCCAGCAGCCAAGGCCTAGCGGGAGAGGGCTACGAGCAGTACTTC
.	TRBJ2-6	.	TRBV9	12	CASSTGYNVLTF	TGTGCCAGCAGTACAGGGTACAACGTCCTGACTTTC
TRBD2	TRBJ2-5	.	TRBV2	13	CASSGGTRETQYF	TGTGCCAGCAGTGGAGGGACTAGAGAGACCCAGTACTTC
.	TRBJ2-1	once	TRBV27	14	CASSQLALGNEQFF	TGTGCCAGCAGTCAGCTAGCGTTGGGAAATGAGCAGTTCTTC
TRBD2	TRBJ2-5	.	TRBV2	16	CASSMGLAGGKQTQYF	TGTGCCAGCAGTATGGGACTAGCGGGCGGTAAGCAGACCCAGTACTTC
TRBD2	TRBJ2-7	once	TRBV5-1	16	CASSLAGGPLLYEQYF	TGCGCCAGCAGCTTGGCGGGGGGGCCCTTACTTTACGAGCAGTACTTC
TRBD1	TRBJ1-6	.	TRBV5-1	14	CASSSTGTNSPLHF	TGCGCCAGCAGCTCGACAGGGACCAATTCACCCCTCCACTTT
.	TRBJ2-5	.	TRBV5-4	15	CASSFRGTSQETQYF	TGTGCCAGCAGCTTTAGGGGGACCAGTCAAGAGACCCAGTACTTC
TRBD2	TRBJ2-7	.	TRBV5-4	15	CASSISGTSAYEQYF	TGTGCCAGCAGCATCTCCGGGACTAGCGCCTACGAGCAGTACTTC
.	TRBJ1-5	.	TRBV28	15	CASRRDSFSNQPQHF	TGTGCCAGCAGACGCGACAGCTTTTCTAATCAGCCCCAGCATTTT
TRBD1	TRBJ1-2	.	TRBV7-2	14	CASSLLTGSDGYTF	TGTGCCAGCAGCTTATTGACAGGGTCGGATGGCTACACCTTC